A single sample is the source of the 15 T cell receptor beta chains below, sequenced in a study of blood T cells in healthy people across ages (dated by TCRdb to between 2014 and 2017). The method behind the library was 5' RACE. The instrument given in TCRdb is Illumina HiSeq 2500. A second 7 to 11 cycle PCR used a sample-barcoded 5' primer and a J-beta primer mix. The public sequencing data were trimmed at Q25 with fastp and processed into clonotypes with MiXCR by TCRdb, which kept only in-frame beta chains. Each record represents a unique CDR3 protein, reported with the most common genes and DNA among its rows. This sample gives about 1.4 million distinct CDR3 sequences in total; roughly 64% of them show up just once. The top ten hold over 6.5% of the sample. Sequencing used blood. Receptors were obtained from a man aged 18-30 years in good health.

The CDR3 reads CASSTSGGAGDTQYF. The DNA for the CDR3 is TGTGCCAGCAGTACTAGCGGGGGGGCGGGAGATACGCAGTATTTT. The chain recombines TRBV12-3 or TRBV12-4 with TRBJ2-3, with 13 bases lining up with TRBD2. The CDR3 runs to 15 residues. V was pared by 5 bases and J by 5 bases, with 4 bases of the junction left unmatched.

The gene calls are TRBV4-1 and TRBJ2-3, with D possibly TRBD2 on 6 matching bases. V was pared by 0 bases and J by 5 bases, with 15 bases between. Germline V gives CDR1 MGHRA, CDR2 YSYEKL. This CDR3 spans 16 amino acids. CDR3 nucleotides: TGCGCCAGCAGCCAAGATCATACTAGCACCCAAGATACGCAGTATTTT. This codes for CASSQDHTSTQDTQYF.

The table lists this clonotype with a few counts. The chain is built from TRBV29-1 and TRBJ2-7; no reliable D call. V lost 5 bases to trimming and J lost 6 bases, with 11 bases between them. The germline V gene has CDR1 SQVTM and CDR2 ANQGSEA. This CDR3 contains 11 residues. The CDR3 nucleotides are TGCAGCGTTTGCCCCCCTTGCGAGCAGTACTTC. Protein sequence: CSVCPPCEQYF.

This clonotype was seen just once. The chain couples TRBV3-1 to TRBJ2-3, with 8 bases identical to TRBD2. The CDR3 has 18 amino acids. Germline V CDR1 and CDR2: LGHDT, YNNKEL (reference sequence). The trim removed 1 base at V and 1 base at J, leaving 10 bases unmatched. Here the CDR3 reads CASSQAPPGGEGTDTQYF. The CDR3 region has the DNA TGTGCCAGCAGCCAAGCACCACCGGGGGGGGAAGGCACAGATACGCAGTATTTT.

CDR3 nucleotides: TGTGCCAGCAGCCCCCGGGATTTCTCCTACAATGAGCAGTTCTTC. Amino acid sequence: CASSPRDFSYNEQFF. This chain uses TRBV11-2 with TRBJ2-1, with D tentatively TRBD2 (5 bases). The CDR3 totals 15 residues. V lost 5 bases and J lost 0, with 11 bases in between. The germline V gene has CDR1 SGHAT and CDR2 FQNNGV.

The chain is built from TRBV20-1 and TRBJ1-5; D is undetermined. CDR1 is DFQATT and CDR2 is SNEGSKA in the germline V gene (reference sequence). CDR3 length equals 11 residues. With 3 bases removed from V and 5 bases from J, the gap between germline ends came to 5 bases. CDR3 sequence (DNA): TGCAGTGCTAGTTTACATCAGCCCCAGCATTTT. Translating gives CSASLHQPQHF.

The chain couples TRBV29-1 to TRBJ1-1, with D unclear. The CDR3 is made up of 12 amino acids. The germline gives CDR1 SQVTM, CDR2 ANQGSEA. Trimming stripped 5 bases from V and 1 base from J, with 8 bases between. CDR3 in DNA: TGCAGCGTTACACAGCCGAACACTGAAGCTTTCTTT. Amino acids: CSVTQPNTEAFF.

This chain links TRBV4-1 with TRBJ1-5, with 8 positions matching TRBD1. This CDR3 has 16 residues. With 1 base clipped from V and 3 bases from J, the junction kept 5 bases outside the gene matches. Germline CDR1 reads MGHRA; CDR2 reads YSYEKL. The DNA for the CDR3 is TGCGCCAGCAGCCAAGTTACAGGGGGTTTCAATCAGCCCCAGCATTTT. Translation: CASSQVTGGFNQPQHF.

The gene calls are TRBV9 and TRBJ2-5; D gene ambiguous. The CDR3 loop spans 13 amino acids. The V and J ends lost 0 bases and 5 bases respectively, with 8 bases between them. Germline CDR1 is SGDLS and CDR2 is YYNGEE. The CDR3 DNA sequence: TGTGCCAGCAGCGTAGGCTCGGCCGAGACCCAGTACTTC. Its protein is CASSVGSAETQYF. The full variable domain, its missing parts supplied by reference TRBV9 and TRBJ2-5, is DSGVTQTPKHLITATGQRVTLRCSPRSGDLSVYWYQQSLDQGLQFLIQYYNGEERAKGNILERFSAQQFPDLHSELNLSSLELGDSALYFCASSVGSAETQYFGPGTRLLVL.

V gene TRBV6-2 or TRBV6-3 combines with J gene TRBJ2-7, with unresolved D. The CDR3 consists of 14 residues. Germline CDR1 and CDR2: MNHEY and SVGEGT. V gave up 0 bases and J gave up 2 bases, with 8 bases separating them. The CDR3 loop reads CASSYSPLPYEQYF. CDR3 coding DNA: TGTGCCAGCAGTTACTCACCATTGCCCTACGAGCAGTACTTC.

This rearrangement joins TRBV12-5 to TRBJ2-3; the D gene is possibly TRBD2 (6 bases). Germline V gene lookup returns CDR1 LGHNT and CDR2 FRNRAP. The CDR3 has 18 residues. Deletions cut 0 bases from V and 0 bases from J, with 16 bases between. The CDR3 sequence is CASGLVLGGPRSTDTQYF. DNA for the CDR3: TGTGCTAGTGGTTTGGTACTCGGAGGGCCCAGGAGCACAGATACGCAGTATTTT.

The V gene is TRBV6-2 or TRBV6-3, the J gene TRBJ2-1; tentative D call: TRBD2 (6 bases). Germline V gene sequence: CDR1 MNHEY, CDR2 SVGEGT. Between the trimmed V and J ends, which lost 2 bases and 5 bases, there was a span of 19 bases. The CDR3 sequence is 17 residues long. DNA for the CDR3: TGTGCCAGCAGTTACAGGCGGGGCCAAGGGGTGGACAATGAGCAGTTCTTC. Amino acid sequence: CASSYRRGQGVDNEQFF.

The CDR3 protein is CASSLVQLAGINSYEQYF. CDR3 coding DNA: TGTGCCAGCAGCTTAGTACAACTAGCGGGGATAAACTCCTACGAGCAGTACTTC. The V call is TRBV7-2, the J call TRBJ2-7, with 10 bases that match TRBD2. CDR3 length equals 18 residues. CDR1 and CDR2 from the germline V gene are SGHTA and FQGNSA. V lost 1 base, J lost 0 bases, and 9 bases stayed unmatched.

In its sample, this clonotype was seen many times. This sequence joins TRBV4-1 and TRBJ2-1; 13 nucleotides match TRBD2. This CDR3 is built from 18 residues. The V gene's germline CDR1 is MGHRA and CDR2 YSYEKL. With V trimmed by 4 bases and J by 0 bases, 6 bases remained unmatched. This CDR3 is CASSRGLAGVSSYNEQFF. In DNA, the CDR3 is TGCGCCAGCAGCCGAGGACTAGCGGGGGTGAGCTCCTACAATGAGCAGTTCTTC.

This chain uses TRBV27 with TRBJ2-5, with 7 nucleotides matching TRBD1. The CDR3 has 14 amino acids. Germline loops: CDR1 MNHEY, CDR2 SMNVEV (reference sequence). V shed 6 bases and J 5 bases; nucleotides not matched to a gene: 9. The CDR3, as DNA: TGTGCCAGCAGCCCCCGGGCCAGGGGGGAGACCCAGTACTTC. It is translated as CASSPRARGETQYF.